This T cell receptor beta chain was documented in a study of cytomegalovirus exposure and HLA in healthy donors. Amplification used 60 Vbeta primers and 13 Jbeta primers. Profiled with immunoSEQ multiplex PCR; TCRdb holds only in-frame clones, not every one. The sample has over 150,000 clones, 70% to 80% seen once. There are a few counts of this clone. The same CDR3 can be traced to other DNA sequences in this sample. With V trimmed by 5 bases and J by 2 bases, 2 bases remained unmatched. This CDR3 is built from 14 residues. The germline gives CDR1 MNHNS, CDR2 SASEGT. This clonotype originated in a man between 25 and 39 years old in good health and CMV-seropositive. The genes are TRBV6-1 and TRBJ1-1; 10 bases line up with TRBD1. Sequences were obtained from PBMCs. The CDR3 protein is CASSRQGANTEAFF. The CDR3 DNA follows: TGTGCCAGCAGTCGACAGGGGGCAAACACTGAAGCTTTCTTT.